This TCR beta chain originates from a study of blood T cell repertoires in COVID-19. In the study overall: Spain, Italy and the United States supplied samples that represented acute and convalescent COVID-19. PBMCs, B-cell-depleted T cells, or T cells provided the cDNA or gDNA that made up the material.

Germline CDR1 reads KGHSH; CDR2 reads LQKENI. This CDR3 spans 16 amino acids. Trimming took 2 bases from V and 3 from J; bases not matched to a gene: 10. Those enrolled in Seattle joined during active infection and were followed longitudinally afterward. In the original processing: Reference gene primer amplification in the assay estimated nucleated cell counts. This table comes from immunoSEQ multiplex PCR, and its TCRdb copy is limited to in-frame clones, with some not included. V and J calls and clone size are as listed in that table; D and trimming were resolved from the DNA. The table includes around 440,000 clones, approximately 89% detected once.

The TCR sequence derives from a woman between 50 and 59 years old with COVID-19, enrolled during active disease. The sequenced sample consisted of peripheral blood. This rearrangement joins TRBV18 to TRBJ2-7, with TRBD1 identical over 7 bases. The CDR3: CASSPITGVLNYEQYF. CDR3 nucleotide sequence: TGTGCCAGCTCACCAATCACAGGGGTACTTAACTACGAGCAGTACTTC.